The text below deals with one TCR beta chain. Its recognized antigen is unknown. The sample holds no much larger clone one base away, and base qualities are not on file. Genomic DNA was isolated using the Qiagen DNeasy kit from unsorted PBMCs as well as from negatively selected CD4+ and CD8+ fractions. TCR beta CDR3 regions were amplified by immunoSEQ multiplex PCR using primers annealing to V and J segments. A synthetic immune receptor repertoire was used to minimize amplification bias, and any residual bias was removed computationally once sequencing was done. The authors processed their data as follows. Custom Python scripts were used to quantify repertoire diversity as the Shannon entropy index. The unsorted, CD4+ and CD8+ repertoires were each analyzed separately, with the exception of combined analyses, where CD4+ and CD8+ sequences were merged in silico. TCRdb stores this immuneACCESS table with in-frame sequences only. Part of the clones is absent; in the studies checked, under half of the shortfall reflects unresolved V genes, and no reason is known for the rest. V, J and clone size were drawn from that table, and D and trimming were deduced from the DNA. In all, the sample holds 3,000 to 4,000 clones, and over 80% of those were seen once. In total, the top ten clones hold roughly 2.7% of the sample.

V lost 8 bases and J lost 8 bases, and the count of bases not matched to a germline gene is 18. The CDR3, from cysteine to phenylalanine, totals 16 residues. Of all the DNA, just the CDR3 is kept, 48 bases in frame from base 1. As encoded in the germline V gene, CDR1 is MDHEN while CDR2 is SYDVKM. The data were taken from a study of PD-1 blockade in classical Hodgkin lymphoma (TCRdb year 2020). Turning to the overall study: The study used CyTOF and TCR beta sequencing to define a peripheral blood immune signature of response to PD-1 blockade in classical Hodgkin lymphoma. What the research found in general, with its limitations: Newly diagnosed patients were reported to have lower baseline TCR diversity than healthy donors, and relapsed/refractory patients were reported to have lower baseline TCR diversity still. The study was limited to a single clinical trial cohort, and causes of repertoire differences, possibly disease activity or prior therapy, remained undefined.

Sample time point, as interpreted from the label and publication: newly diagnosed, previously untreated cHL patient sample. Using a Miltenyi CD4+ T cell isolation kit, CD4+ T cells were purified from thawed PBMCs through magnetic negative selection. PBMCs from patients with newly diagnosed, previously untreated classical Hodgkin lymphoma were sequenced as a comparison group for the relapsed/refractory trial patients. Peripheral blood was collected in 8 mL Vacutainer Cell Preparation Tubes, from which PBMCs were isolated by centrifugation and then cryopreserved. Purified CD4+ and CD8+ fractions were prepared only for cases where an additional PBMC sample was available. Magnetically labelled cells were removed on LS columns in a quadroMACS separator, and the flow-through was collected as the purified fraction.

The rearrangement combines TRBV28 with TRBJ2-1, and TRBD2 matches 7 of the central bases. This TCR was recovered from a human donor with classical Hodgkin lymphoma. The sample comprised CD4+ T cells from blood. The DNA sequence follows: TGTGCCAGCCGGGACCCTAGGACTAGTGGGAAGCATGAGCAGTTCTTC. The translation is CASRDPRTSGKHEQFF.